The 13 T cell receptor beta chains listed next were all sequenced from one sample in a study of control samples from healthy donors and cancer patients. The assay was immunoSEQ multiplex PCR, and TCRdb's table has in-frame clones only and misses some. The repertoire has about 120,000 clones, around 89% of them found once; the top ten carry 1% to 1.4%. Sequencing was performed on PBMCs. The receptors stem from a woman in her 50s with colorectal cancer.

This clone was observed a few times. The J gene is TRBJ1-5, the V gene TRBV19; D is unclear. This CDR3 has 13 amino acids. Germline CDR1 reads LNHDA; CDR2 reads SQIVND (reference sequence). The ends were cut back, 1 base at V and 5 bases at J, with 6 bases in the middle. The CDR3 loop is CASSIGPDQPQHF. For the CDR3, the DNA is TGTGCCAGTAGTATAGGACCAGATCAGCCCCAGCATTTT.

The chain is built from TRBV5-1 and TRBJ2-3; 15 bases match TRBD2. Germline loops: CDR1 SGHRS, CDR2 YFSETQ. After removal of 3 bases from V and 5 bases from J, the junction contained 4 bases not matched to a gene. The CDR3 extends over 16 amino acids. CDR3 protein: CASSYGLAGGKDTQYF. In DNA, the CDR3 is TGCGCCAGCAGCTACGGACTAGCGGGGGGGAAAGATACGCAGTATTTT.

This rearrangement joins TRBV28 to TRBJ1-2, with D perhaps matching TRBD1 (5 bases). Trimming shortened V by 6 bases and J by 5 bases, and 13 bases separated the two germline ends. In germline, CDR1 is MDHEN, CDR2 SYDVKM. The CDR3 runs 13 residues. The CDR3 region has the DNA TGTGCCAGCAGCCCAAGGGGCCCTTATGGCTACACCTTC. It yields the protein CASSPRGPYGYTF.

This rearrangement joins TRBV5-1 to TRBJ2-7; tentative D call: TRBD2 (5 bases). V lost 0 bases to trimming and J lost 0 bases, with 7 bases between them. Germline V gene lookup returns CDR1 SGHRS and CDR2 YFSETQ. The CDR3 length is 14 residues. CDR3 loop: CASSLERPSYEQYF. CDR3 sequence (DNA): TGCGCCAGCAGCTTGGAGCGGCCCTCCTACGAGCAGTACTTC.

V is TRBV9 and J is TRBJ1-4; possible D gene TRBD1, 5 bases. Trimming stripped 0 bases from V and 15 bases from J, with 15 bases between. The CDR3 loop spans 13 amino acids. Germline V lookup: CDR1 SGDLS, CDR2 YYNGEE. In DNA, the CDR3 is TGTGCCAGCAGCGTAGGGACAAGCGGGACTGTGTTTTTT. It codes for CASSVGTSGTVFF.

V usage is TRBV29-1 and J usage is TRBJ2-5, with 11 bases lining up with TRBD2. Germline assignment: CDR1 SQVTM and CDR2 ANQGSEA. Germline trimming cut 6 bases from V and 1 base from J; bases unmatched to any gene: 7. The CDR3 sequence is 15 residues long. The CDR3, as DNA: TGCAGCGTGGCCGGGACTAGCGGACTCCAAGAGACCCAGTACTTC. Encoded protein: CSVAGTSGLQETQYF.

This clone has a single count. The chain has TRBV5-4 and TRBJ2-3; 8 nucleotides agree with TRBD1. The V gene end was trimmed by 3 bases and the J gene end by 4 bases; junction bases not matched to a gene: 10. The CDR3 is made up of 16 amino acids. Germline CDR1 is SGHNT and CDR2 is YYREEE (reference sequence). CDR3 nucleotides: TGTGCCAGCAGCTCTAGACAGGGGACGGGGGCAGATACGCAGTATTTT. It codes for CASSSRQGTGADTQYF.

V and J are TRBV3-1 (or the pseudogene TRBV3-2) and TRBJ2-3; 11 positions match TRBD2. V shed 8 bases, J shed 3 bases, and the junction held 10 bases outside the gene matches. There are 16 residues in the CDR3. CDR1 and CDR2 (germline): LGHDT, YNNKEL (reference sequence). CDR3 residues: CASREIAGGPTDTQYF. The CDR3 bases are TGTGCCAGCCGAGAAATAGCGGGAGGGCCGACAGATACGCAGTATTTT.

The V and J genes are TRBV5-1 and TRBJ1-2; no reliable D call. V lost 4 bases to trimming and J lost 0 bases, with 10 bases between them. This CDR3 contains 14 residues. Germline V gene data show CDR1 as SGHRS and CDR2 as YFSETQ. CDR3 DNA sequence: TGCGCCAGCAGCCTTGGGCCTACTAACTATGGCTACACCTTC. Its translation: CASSLGPTNYGYTF. The whole variable domain, filled in from reference TRBV5-1 and TRBJ1-2, reads KAGVTQTPRYLIKTRGQQVTLSCSPISGHRSVSWYQQTPGQGLQFLFEYFSETQRNKGNFPGRFSGRQFSNSRSEMNVSTLELGDSALYLCASSLGPTNYGYTFGSGTRLTVV.

The chain employs TRBV12-5 and TRBJ1-3; D may be TRBD1 (5 bases). Trimming left V 4 bases short and J 2 bases short, with 15 bases between. The CDR3 sequence is 16 residues long. CDR1 is LGHNT, CDR2 FRNRAP, per germline. The CDR3 DNA reads as TGTGCTAGTGGTTGGGACGGACGTGGCGCTGGAAACACCATATATTTT. Residues: CASGWDGRGAGNTIYF.

This clone appeared a few times. CDR3 amino acids: CARSWRLEKLATNEKLFF. The CDR3 DNA reads as TGTGCCAGGTCGTGGCGGTTGGAAAAACTGGCAACTAATGAAAAACTGTTTTTT. The chain joins TRBV19 to TRBJ1-4; D uncertain. The CDR3 length is 18 residues. V was pared by 9 bases and J by 0 bases, with 23 bases between. Per germline, CDR1 LNHDA and CDR2 SQIVND (reference sequence). Filled out from reference TRBV19 and TRBJ1-4, the complete variable domain reads DGGITQSPKYLFRKEGQNVTLSCEQNLNHDAMYWYRQDPGQGLRLIYYSQIVNDFQKGDIAEGYSVSREKKESFPLTVTSAQKNPTAFYLCARSWRLEKLATNEKLFFGSGTQLSVL.

This rearrangement joins TRBV30 to TRBJ1-4, with 9 nucleotides matching TRBD1. Germline V gene sequence: CDR1 GTSNPN, CDR2 SVGIG (reference sequence). J gave up 7 bases and V 1 base, and 10 bases lay outside the gene matches. This CDR3 region has 16 residues. CDR3 protein: CAWSGESTGGGEKLFF. The CDR3 DNA is TGTGCCTGGAGTGGGGAATCGACAGGGGGTGGTGAAAAACTGTTTTTT.

CDR3 sequence (DNA): TGTGCCAGCAGCTTAGATCGAGGGGGTTACGAGACCCAGTACTTC. As protein: CASSLDRGGYETQYF. The chain links TRBV11-2 to TRBJ2-5; the D gene is possibly TRBD1 (6 bases). Germline values: CDR1 SGHAT, CDR2 FQNNGV. Trimming pared 0 bases from V and 5 bases from J, leaving 13 bases between. This CDR3 contains 15 residues.